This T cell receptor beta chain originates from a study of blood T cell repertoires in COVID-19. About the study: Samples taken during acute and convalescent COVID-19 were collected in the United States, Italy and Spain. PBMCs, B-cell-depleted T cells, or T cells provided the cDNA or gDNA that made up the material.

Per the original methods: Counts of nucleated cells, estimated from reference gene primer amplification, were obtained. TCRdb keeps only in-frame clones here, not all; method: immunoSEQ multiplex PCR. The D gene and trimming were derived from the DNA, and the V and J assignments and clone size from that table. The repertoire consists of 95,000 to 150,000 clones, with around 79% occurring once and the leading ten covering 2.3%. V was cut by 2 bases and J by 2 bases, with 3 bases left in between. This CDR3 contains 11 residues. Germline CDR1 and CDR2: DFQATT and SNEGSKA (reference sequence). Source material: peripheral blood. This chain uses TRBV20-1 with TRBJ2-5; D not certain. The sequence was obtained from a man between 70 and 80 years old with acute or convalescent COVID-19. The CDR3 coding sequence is TGCAGTGCTAGACCTCAAGAGACCCAGTACTTC. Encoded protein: CSARPQETQYF.